These 29 T cell receptor beta chains originate from one sample sequenced in a study of T-cell memory formation after mild COVID-19. TCRdb reanalysed the 5' RACE reads using MiXCR and keeps one entry per CDR3 protein. The sample includes over 250,000 distinct CDR3 sequences, approximately 15% of them seen just once. Sequencing used PBMCs or a T cell subset sorted from them (not recorded which). Every receptor here comes from a man younger than 35 who had mild COVID-19 (a few samples of this study predate the infection). Cell type and time point are not known.

The table lists this clonotype with a few counts. The rearrangement uses TRBV7-2 and TRBJ1-6; the D is unclear. This CDR3 spans 13 amino acids. Trimming removed 4 bases at V and 8 bases at J, with 9 bases between. Germline loops: CDR1 SGHTA, CDR2 FQGNSA. Written as DNA, the CDR3 is TGTGCCAGCAGCTCTAGGTGGGATTCACCCCTCCACTTT. The encoded protein is CASSSRWDSPLHF.

The CDR3 loop is CASSLGRAAGELFF. The CDR3 DNA follows: TGTGCCAGCAGCCTGGGGAGGGCAGCCGGGGAGCTGTTTTTT. This chain connects TRBV6-2 or TRBV6-3 to TRBJ2-2, with 7 bases fitting TRBD2. CDR1 and CDR2 (germline): MNHEY, SVGEGT. The junction had 7 bases not matched to a gene; V was cut back by 6 bases and J by 6 bases. The CDR3 loop spans 14 amino acids.

This clonotype was counted many times. The chain carries TRBV5-1 and TRBJ2-1; D possibly corresponds to TRBD1 (5 bases). V was pared by 2 bases and J by 3 bases, with 6 bases between. The CDR3 totals 13 residues. Germline V gene data show CDR1 as SGHRS and CDR2 as YFSETQ. In DNA form, the CDR3 reads TGCGCCAGCAGCTTTGACAGCTACAATGAGCAGTTCTTC. Translation: CASSFDSYNEQFF.

The chain employs TRBV9 and TRBJ2-7, with a weak D call TRBD2 (7 bases). The germline V gene encodes CDR1 SGDLS and CDR2 YYNGEE. The V end was cut by 5 bases, the J end by 1 base, with 19 bases between. There are 16 residues in the CDR3. The CDR3 DNA follows: TGTGCCAGCAGTAAGGAGACGGGGGGACATTCCTACGAGCAGTACTTC. As protein: CASSKETGGHSYEQYF.

The chain has TRBV4-2 and TRBJ1-6; D ambiguous. The CDR3 runs 15 residues. Trimming pared 0 bases from V and 9 bases from J, leaving 12 bases between. The germline gives CDR1 LGHNA, CDR2 YNFKEQ. In nucleotides, the CDR3 is TGTGCCAGCAGCCAAGATCTCAGGTCTGGTTCACCCCTCCACTTT. Its translation is CASSQDLRSGSPLHF.

This clonotype came up a few times. The chain links TRBV29-1 to TRBJ1-1; no definite D call. Germline V gene lookup returns CDR1 SQVTM and CDR2 ANQGSEA. The CDR3 is 13 residues long. V lost 2 bases and J 0 bases, leaving 7 bases between the germline ends. Here the CDR3 DNA reads TGCAGCGTTGAAAGGAGTTTGAACACTGAAGCTTTCTTT. Translating it yields CSVERSLNTEAFF.

This clonotype was counted only a few times. The rearrangement uses TRBV7-8 and TRBJ1-2; D call uncertain. The germline V gene has CDR1 SGHVS and CDR2 FQNEAQ. Trimming shortened V by 4 bases and J by 5 bases, and 8 bases separated the two germline ends. This CDR3 contains 12 residues. The CDR3: CASSYTSYGYTF. The CDR3 DNA sequence: TGTGCCAGCAGCTATACCAGTTATGGCTACACCTTC.

This chain uses TRBV6-5 with TRBJ1-2; D is unclear. Germline assignment: CDR1 MNHEY and CDR2 SVGAGI. CDR3 length: 14 amino acids. Trimming cost V 5 bases and J 5 bases, with 15 bases left between them. DNA for the CDR3: TGTGCCAGCAGTCCGGGCCCTCACCAGTATGGCTACACCTTC. Residues: CASSPGPHQYGYTF.

The gene calls are TRBV9 and TRBJ2-2; perhaps TRBD2 as D (5 bases). The CDR3 covers 15 residues. Germline CDR1 SGDLS, CDR2 YYNGEE. With 3 bases removed from V and 4 bases from J, the gap between germline ends came to 13 bases. The DNA for the CDR3 is TGTGCCAGCAGCGGGGGAGTCGGCGGCACCGGGGAGCTGTTTTTT. Its protein is CASSGGVGGTGELFF.

V is TRBV7-2 and J is TRBJ2-1; 9 nucleotides agree with TRBD1. CDR1 is SGHTA, CDR2 FQGNSA, per germline. The V segment lost 5 bases and the J segment 8 bases; nucleotides outside the gene matches: 4. This CDR3 is 13 amino acids long. The DNA of the CDR3 is TGTGCCAGCAGCCCCCGGGACAGGGATGAGCAGTTCTTC. Translation gives CASSPRDRDEQFF.

This clonotype was counted between two and nine times. This chain joins TRBV7-2 and TRBJ1-2, with D maybe TRBD1 (5 bases). CDR1 SGHTA and CDR2 FQGNSA come from the germline V gene. Trimming stripped 5 bases from V and 8 bases from J, with 18 bases between. The CDR3 length is 14 residues. The CDR3 spells CASSLRAQWEGYTF. The DNA for the CDR3 is TGTGCCAGCAGCCTCAGGGCCCAATGGGAAGGCTACACCTTC.

The J gene is TRBJ1-5, the V gene TRBV6-2 or TRBV6-3; D not certain. V shed 0 bases and J shed 1 base, with 7 bases lying between them. The CDR3 runs to 15 residues. CDR1 MNHEY and CDR2 SVGEGT come from the germline V gene. CDR3 nucleotides: TGTGCCAGCAGTTACTCGATGGACAGCAATCAGCCCCAGCATTTT. Its translation: CASSYSMDSNQPQHF.

V is TRBV5-5 and J is TRBJ1-1; D not certain. V was trimmed by 0 bases and J by 1 base, leaving 7 bases between them. The CDR3 totals 14 residues. Germline V gene data show CDR1 as SGHKS and CDR2 as YYEKEE (reference sequence). CDR3 bases: TGTGCCAGCAGCTTGGCAGTCAAGAACACTGAAGCTTTCTTT. This sequence encodes CASSLAVKNTEAFF.

This clonotype was seen a handful of times. The CDR3 DNA is TGCGCCAGCAGCCTGGATCCCGGGGCCACGGGTGGCTACACCTTC. Translated: CASSLDPGATGGYTF. The chain employs TRBV4-1 and TRBJ1-2, with D perhaps TRBD1 (5 bases). The CDR3 is 15 residues long. CDR1 is MGHRA and CDR2 is YSYEKL in the germline V gene. The V gene lost 4 bases and the J gene lost 7 bases, with 19 bases spanning the gap.

This clonotype was seen a few times. The chain is built from TRBV7-8 and TRBJ2-7; D is perhaps TRBD1 (8 bases). CDR3 length equals 15 residues. The V gene's germline CDR1 is SGHVS and CDR2 FQNEAQ. V lost 1 base and J 6 bases, leaving 16 bases between the germline ends. CDR3 in amino acids: CASSLGRGRGSEQYV. The CDR3 region has the DNA TGTGCCAGCAGCTTAGGCAGGGGGCGCGGGAGCGAGCAGTACGTC.

The chain couples TRBV27 to TRBJ2-1; D might be TRBD2 (5 bases). Between the trimmed V and J ends, which lost 9 bases and 0 bases, there was a span of 15 bases. Germline V lookup: CDR1 MNHEY, CDR2 SMNVEV (reference sequence). The CDR3 is 15 residues long. CDR3 DNA: TGTGCCAGTGGGGTCCTGGGGAGCTCCTACAATGAGCAGTTCTTC. This codes for CASGVLGSSYNEQFF.

This chain uses TRBV6-2 or TRBV6-3 with TRBJ2-3; D perhaps matches TRBD1 (6 bases). The germline V and J ends were trimmed by 6 bases and 4 bases, with 14 bases remaining between them. The length of the CDR3 is 14 residues. Per germline, CDR1 MNHEY and CDR2 SVGEGT. The CDR3 loop reads CASRPQGSSDTQYF. The CDR3 DNA follows: TGTGCCAGCAGGCCACAGGGCTCCTCAGATACGCAGTATTTT.

The J gene is TRBJ2-1, the V gene TRBV25-1; D may be TRBD1 or TRBD2 (5 bases each). The CDR3 runs 14 residues. The V end was cut by 2 bases, the J end by 6 bases, with 11 bases between. Germline V gene lookup returns CDR1 MGHDK and CDR2 SYGVNS. The CDR3 DNA reads TGTGCCAGCAGTGAACTGGGGACCCTCAATGAGCAGTTCTTC. Encoded protein: CASSELGTLNEQFF.

In its sample, this clonotype was seen a few times. The chain couples TRBV5-1 to TRBJ2-2; D ambiguous. The germline V and J ends were trimmed by 2 bases and 3 bases, with 17 bases remaining between them. The CDR3 has 17 residues. In germline, CDR1 is SGHRS, CDR2 YFSETQ. The CDR3 reads CASSLPRHGGHTGELFF. The CDR3, as DNA: TGCGCCAGCAGCTTACCCCGACACGGCGGCCACACCGGGGAGCTGTTTTTT.

This clonotype was counted between two and nine times. The genes are TRBV7-2 and TRBJ2-3; the match to TRBD2 covers 8 bases. J was trimmed by 2 bases and V by 5 bases; bases with no gene match: 9. From germline, CDR1 is SGHTA and CDR2 FQGNSA. The CDR3 totals 16 residues. CDR3 in DNA: TGTGCCAGCAGCCCCGTAGTCGGGGGGGTCACAGATACGCAGTATTTT. Amino acid sequence: CASSPVVGGVTDTQYF.

This clonotype has just one count. J is TRBJ1-1 and V is TRBV19; unclear D gene. The CDR3 has 17 residues. The germline V gene encodes CDR1 LNHDA and CDR2 SQIVND (reference sequence). V lost 9 bases and J 0 bases, leaving 23 bases between the germline ends. CDR3 in amino acids: CASSWTSHSFMNTEAFF. In DNA, the CDR3 is TGTGCCAGCTCCTGGACGTCTCACTCCTTCATGAACACTGAAGCTTTCTTT.

The rearrangement uses TRBV4-1 and TRBJ1-2; D possibly corresponds to TRBD1 (5 bases). V was trimmed by 1 base and J by 3 bases, leaving 24 bases between them. CDR1 is MGHRA and CDR2 is YSYEKL in the germline V gene. The CDR3 covers 19 residues. CDR3 DNA sequence: TGCGCCAGCAGCCAAGGACCCCGCCGTCGACGGCCGGGGGACTATGGCTACACCTTC. It encodes CASSQGPRRRRPGDYGYTF.

The rearrangement joins TRBV9 to TRBJ1-5; D unresolved. V was clipped by 3 bases and J by 7 bases, with 14 bases between them. CDR3 length: 14 residues. Germline CDR1 reads SGDLS; CDR2 reads YYNGEE. The CDR3 is CASSGDVSGQPQHF. The CDR3 nucleotides read TGTGCCAGCAGCGGAGACGTCTCCGGGCAGCCCCAGCATTTT. Full variable domain (rest looked up from reference TRBV9 and TRBJ1-5): DSGVTQTPKHLITATGQRVTLRCSPRSGDLSVYWYQQSLDQGLQFLIQYYNGEERAKGNILERFSAQQFPDLHSELNLSSLELGDSALYFCASSGDVSGQPQHFGDGTRLSIL.

The V and J genes are TRBV28 and TRBJ2-3; TRBD1 or TRBD2 may be the D gene (5 bases each). Germline assignment: CDR1 MDHEN and CDR2 SYDVKM. Between the trimmed V and J ends, which lost 0 bases and 1 base, there was a span of 14 bases. CDR3 length: 17 residues. In DNA form, the CDR3 reads TGTGCCAGCAGTTTATGGGGGGTAGGGGACGGCACAGATACGCAGTATTTT. The encoded protein is CASSLWGVGDGTDTQYF. The full variable domain, completed using reference TRBV28 and TRBJ2-3, is DVKVTQSSRYLVKRTGEKVFLECVQDMDHENMFWYRQDPGLGLRLIYFSYDVKMKEKGDIPEGYSVSREKKERFSLILESASTNQTSMYLCASSLWGVGDGTDTQYFGPGTRLTVL.

The chain uses TRBV7-2 and TRBJ2-7; perhaps TRBD2 as D (6 bases). Per the germline V gene, CDR1 is SGHTA and CDR2 is FQGNSA. This CDR3 is 16 amino acids long. V was trimmed by 5 bases and J by 2 bases, leaving 19 bases between them. CDR3: CASSPWGAGTAYEQYF. In nucleotides, the CDR3 is TGTGCCAGCAGCCCGTGGGGTGCGGGGACGGCCTACGAGCAGTACTTC.

This clonotype was recorded many times. The chain has TRBV15 and TRBJ2-5, with no clear D. Germline V gene data show CDR1 as LNHNV and CDR2 as YYDKDF (reference sequence). The CDR3 length is 15 residues. Between the trimmed V and J ends, which lost 3 bases and 0 bases, there was a span of 11 bases. DNA for the CDR3: TGTGCCACCAGCAGGGCGGCCACGTACCAAGAGACCCAGTACTTC. Translating gives CATSRAATYQETQYF.

This clonotype was counted between two and nine times. V gene TRBV12-3 or TRBV12-4 combines with J gene TRBJ2-4; TRBD1 might be the D (5 bases). Trimming shortened V by 6 bases and J by 7 bases, and 19 bases separated the two germline ends. The CDR3 has 15 amino acids. CDR3 bases: TGTGCCAGCAGCCCCGACGGTACCTGGGGCAACATTCAGTACTTC. Translating gives CASSPDGTWGNIQYF.

This clonotype was observed a few times. The V and J genes are TRBV4-2 and TRBJ2-1; a possible D gene is TRBD2 (6 bases). The ends were cut back, 2 bases at V and 8 bases at J, with 13 bases in the middle. From germline, CDR1 is LGHNA and CDR2 YNFKEQ. The CDR3 length is 14 residues. This chain's CDR3 is CASSQRRVSDEQFF. The CDR3 DNA reads TGTGCCAGCAGCCAACGGAGGGTGAGCGATGAGCAGTTCTTC.

This sequence joins TRBV12-3 or TRBV12-4 and TRBJ2-1, with 7 bases aligning to TRBD1. Trimming removed 6 bases from V and 7 bases from J; junction bases left unmatched: 9. The CDR3 loop spans 14 amino acids. CDR3: CASSSKGARNEQFF. For the CDR3, the DNA is TGTGCCAGCAGCTCAAAGGGGGCTAGGAATGAGCAGTTCTTC.